This TCR beta chain was recorded in a study of T cell responses to AZD1222 COVID-19 vaccine. Trimming at V came to 5 bases and at J to 4 bases, leaving 7 bases not matched to a gene. CDR1 and CDR2 (germline): MNHEY, SMNVEV (reference sequence). The CDR3 has 15 amino acids. Study-level findings and limits: Most donors were white British, females outnumbered males, and clonal diversity was possibly underestimated.

TCRdb keeps only in-frame clones here, not all; method: immunoSEQ multiplex PCR. The sample holds some 150,000 clones, roughly 89% seen once. Points on this clone: Its antigen is as yet unknown.

This specimen consisted of peripheral blood, obtained on day 0 of AZD1222 vaccination. The clonotype originates from an adult in good health. The chain recombines TRBV27 with TRBJ2-2; 7 nucleotides match TRBD1. The CDR3 here is CASSKQTGVTGELFF. DNA for the CDR3: TGTGCCAGCAGTAAACAAACAGGGGTCACCGGGGAGCTGTTTTTT.